This T cell receptor (beta chain) was recovered during a study of T cell responses to AZD1222 COVID-19 vaccine (dated by TCRdb to the early 2020s). For the wider study: AZD1222 recipients given second doses at about 4 weeks or at about 12 weeks were pooled, since spike-specific TCR depth and breadth were not found to differ between the two schedules. Enrollment into the trials was organized by age into subgroups of 18-55, 56-69 and 70-plus years, and those subgroups contained approximately 150, 30 and 60 TCR-sequenced participants, respectively. TCR sequencing was performed for 230 to 250 trial participants, of whom around 210 were given two doses of AZD1222 and about 25 were given two doses of MenACWY control vaccine. The paper's findings and limits, for the study overall: No day 14 peak-response samples were available, so repertoires were characterized only after the peak T cell response. Vaccine-associated CD4 TCRs spanned the whole spike protein, with dominant responses in regions 160-218 and 743-854. The 56-69-year group was small, and its depth increase did not reach significance, likely because of low power. Participants were mostly white British and included more females than males, and it was suggested by the authors that clonal diversity may have been underestimated. Reportedly, close to half of the unique spike-specific TCRs recognized epitopes lying outside the regions that are mutated in the B.1.351 and B.1.1.7 variants. Spike-specific TCR breadth and depth rose significantly after two AZD1222 doses compared with day 0 and with MenACWY recipients. Conclusions about previously exposed vaccinees are limited because only 5 or 6 AZD1222 recipients were SARS-CoV-2 seropositive at baseline.

As to this clone: It has no known antigen specificity. The sample holds no much larger clone one base away, and base qualities are not on file.

Explained via the paper, the time point label denotes: baseline before first vaccination. The vaccinee samples were drawn from two UK trials, COV001 and COV002, one of which was a single-blind randomized controlled phase 2/3 trial testing AZD1222 (ChAdOx1 nCoV-19) in healthy adults. Trial participant PBMC samples were collected at day 0 and day 28 after the second dose for TCRbeta chain sequencing. The CDR3 regions of human TCRbeta chains were analyzed by immunosequencing. Regarding the original processing steps: Repertoire TCRs were checked for matches against a reference library of SARS-CoV-2-specific TCRs that had been generated using the MIRA antigen-specificity platform. Breadth was defined as the fraction of unique TCRs that were SARS-CoV-2-associated. Depth was defined as the fraction of total T cells that were SARS-CoV-2-associated. Each spike-specific TCR was assigned to its reactive spike region and to a CD4 or CD8 class using the MIRA data. Log10-transformed breadth and depth values were compared by one-way ANOVA with Sidak's multiple comparisons tests. As stored in TCRdb, this immuneACCESS dataset retains in-frame rearrangements with V and J assigned. A fraction of the clones does not appear; measured against another copy, unresolved V genes explain less than half of the discrepancy, and the remainder lacks a known reason. That table furnishes V, J and clone size, whereas the DNA furnished D and trimming. This sample gives 120,000 to 150,000 clones in total; around 88% of them show up just once. The ten most abundant clones make up roughly 3% of the sample.

Sequences were derived from peripheral blood, sampled on day 0 of AZD1222 vaccination. The TCR comes from an adult in good health.

The DNA is as follows: TGTGCCAGCAGCTTAGATCTAAACGGGGGGCTCGGGGAGCAGTACTTC. This codes for CASSLDLNGGLGEQYF. The receptor chain draws on TRBV11-2 and TRBJ2-7; a tentative D match to TRBD2 spans 7 bases. The CDR3 holds 16 amino acids from the cysteine to the phenylalanine. This entry keeps only the CDR3 DNA: 48 bases, framed from base 1. Looking up the germline V gene yields CDR1 SGHAT and CDR2 FQNNGV. V gives up 0 bases and J gives up 7 bases, and the segment between their germline ends measures 19 bases.